Each of the 20 T cell receptor beta chains below was sequenced from the same sample in a study of cytomegalovirus exposure and HLA in healthy donors. Produced via immunoSEQ multiplex PCR; TCRdb's table is partial and in-frame only. The sample carries more than 200,000 clones, less than 95% recorded once. The sequencing input was PBMCs. The origin of the receptors is a woman aged 30 to 39 in good health and CMV-seronegative.

This clone was recorded only once. This chain connects TRBV14 to TRBJ2-1, with D hard to call. Looked up from germline, CDR1 is SGHDN and CDR2 is FVKESK. The CDR3 runs 13 residues. Deletions cut 4 bases from V and 1 base from J, with 5 bases between. CDR3 nucleotide sequence: TGTGCCAGCAGCCGCCAATCCTACAATGAGCAGTTCTTC. Amino acid sequence: CASSRQSYNEQFF.

This chain uses TRBV30 with TRBJ2-7; D ambiguous. CDR1 and CDR2 from the germline V gene are GTSNPN and SVGIG (reference sequence). The V and J ends lost 3 bases and 2 bases respectively, with 17 bases between them. The length of the CDR3 is 15 residues. The CDR3, as DNA: TGTGCCTGGAGCCAGACTCCTTCGGTGGCCTACGAGCAGTACTTC. It is translated as CAWSQTPSVAYEQYF.

The chain couples TRBV4-3 to TRBJ1-1, with 7 nucleotides matching TRBD1. V dropped 8 bases and J dropped 0; count of bases not matched to a gene: 6. The CDR3 has 14 amino acids. Germline CDR1 LGHNA, CDR2 YSLEER. DNA for the CDR3: TGCGCCAGCCGCACGGGACAGCTGAACACTGAAGCTTTCTTT. This sequence encodes CASRTGQLNTEAFF.

The V call is TRBV19, the J call TRBJ1-5, with D uncertain. Trimming took 9 bases from V and 3 from J, leaving 15 bases between them. Germline CDR1 LNHDA, CDR2 SQIVND (reference sequence). This CDR3 region has 14 residues. CDR3: CASAPPVYNQPQHF. The CDR3 bases are TGTGCCAGCGCTCCTCCGGTTTACAATCAGCCCCAGCATTTT.

V usage is TRBV13 and J usage is TRBJ2-3, with D perhaps matching TRBD2 (5 bases). Trimming took 11 bases from V and 0 from J, leaving 12 bases between them. Germline-derived CDR1 and CDR2 are PRHDT and FYEKMQ (reference sequence). The CDR3 covers 13 residues. The CDR3 protein is CASTTGSTDTQYF. The CDR3 nucleotides read TGTGCCTCGACGACGGGGAGCACAGATACGCAGTATTTT. The whole variable domain, filled in from reference TRBV13 and TRBJ2-3, reads AAGVIQSPRHLIKEKRETATLKCYPIPRHDTVYWYQQGPGQDPQFLISFYEKMQSDKGSIPDRFSAQQFSDYHSELNMSSLELGDSALYFCASTTGSTDTQYFGPGTRLTVL.

This chain connects TRBV6-5 to TRBJ2-3; D call uncertain. CDR1 MNHEY and CDR2 SVGAGI come from the germline V gene. Trimming stripped 6 bases from V and 5 bases from J, with 12 bases between. The CDR3 spans 13 residues. For the CDR3, the DNA is TGTGCCAGCAGGAAAGATACGGGAGATACGCAGTATTTT. Residues: CASRKDTGDTQYF.

The chain employs TRBV18 and TRBJ1-1; D ambiguous. The CDR3 runs 14 residues. V lost 3 bases and J 6 bases, leaving 14 bases between the germline ends. Per the germline V gene, CDR1 is KGHSH and CDR2 is LQKENI. CDR3 in DNA: TGTGCCAGCTCACCTGGAGTGCGAGAGGCTGAAGCTTTCTTT. Encoded protein: CASSPGVREAEAFF.

This chain uses TRBV4-1 with TRBJ1-5; 7 nucleotides line up with TRBD1. Germline V lookup: CDR1 MGHRA, CDR2 YSYEKL. V lost 2 bases and J lost 6; bases outside the gene matches: 4. This CDR3 is built from 14 residues. The CDR3 sequence: CASSQRQGGQPQHF. The CDR3 DNA follows: TGCGCCAGCAGCCAACGACAGGGTGGTCAGCCCCAGCATTTT.

The genes are TRBV5-6 and TRBJ1-2, with a weak D call TRBD1 (5 bases). Germline CDR1 reads SGHDT; CDR2 reads YYEEEE. This CDR3 region has 11 residues. Trimming pared 2 bases from V and 13 bases from J, leaving 12 bases between. Here the CDR3 DNA reads TGTGCCAGCAGCTTCGGCGCAGGGCCCACCTTC. Amino acids: CASSFGAGPTF.

This clone was picked up a small number of times. The chain links TRBV19 to TRBJ2-2; D may be TRBD1 (6 bases). Trimming took 11 bases from V and 5 from J, leaving 12 bases between them. Germline CDR1 reads LNHDA; CDR2 reads SQIVND (reference sequence). This CDR3 has 12 amino acids. CDR3 coding DNA: TGTGCCTCCAGAGGACAGACCGGGGAGCTGTTTTTT. It codes for CASRGQTGELFF.

The chain recombines TRBV6-5 with TRBJ1-5, with D possibly TRBD1 on 6 matching bases. CDR1 is MNHEY and CDR2 is SVGAGI in the germline V gene. Trimming cost V 4 bases and J 7 bases, with 11 bases left between them. The CDR3 consists of 13 residues. CDR3 loop: CASSSTGPQPQHF. CDR3 sequence (DNA): TGTGCCAGCAGTTCAACAGGGCCGCAGCCCCAGCATTTT.

The chain has TRBV18 and TRBJ2-1; the D gene is possibly TRBD2 (6 bases). This CDR3 contains 15 residues. The germline V gene encodes CDR1 KGHSH and CDR2 LQKENI. The ends were cut back, 9 bases at V and 4 bases at J, with 19 bases in the middle. The CDR3 here is CASSPLSGFYNEQFF. The CDR3 coding sequence is TGTGCCAGTTCGCCGCTTAGCGGCTTTTACAATGAGCAGTTCTTC. The whole variable domain, remainder taken from reference TRBV18 and TRBJ2-1, is NAGVMQNPRHLVRRRGQEARLRCSPMKGHSHVYWYRQLPEEGLKFMVYLQKENIIDESGMPKERFSAEFPKEGPSILRIQQVVRGDSAAYFCASSPLSGFYNEQFFGPGTRLTVL.

This clone appeared once. The V call is TRBV4-1, the J call TRBJ2-1; possibly TRBD2 for D (5 bases). Between the trimmed V and J ends, which lost 5 bases and 9 bases, there was a span of 8 bases. Germline CDR1 reads MGHRA; CDR2 reads YSYEKL. The CDR3 spans 11 residues. The CDR3 DNA follows: TGCGCCAGCAGCTATAGCGTTGAGCAGTTCTTC. Its protein product is CASSYSVEQFF.

The chain combines TRBV14 with TRBJ2-2; 7 bases line up with TRBD2. The CDR3 has 11 residues. Per germline, CDR1 SGHDN and CDR2 FVKESK. V trimming: 8 bases; J trimming: 7 bases; junction bases outside the gene matches: 1. The CDR3 nucleotides are TGTGCCAGCGCGGGAGACGGGGAGCTGTTTTTT. Translation: CASAGDGELFF. The full variable domain, with the rest looked up from reference TRBV14 and TRBJ2-2, is EAGVTQFPSHSVIEKGQTVTLRCDPISGHDNLYWYRRVMGKEIKFLLHFVKESKQDESGMPNNRFLAERTGGTYSTLKVQPAELEDSGVYFCASAGDGELFFGEGSRLTVL.

This chain joins TRBV6-6 and TRBJ2-7; tentative D call: TRBD2 (6 bases). The CDR3 has 15 amino acids. Trimming pared 6 bases from V and 3 bases from J, leaving 18 bases between. Germline loops: CDR1 MNHNY, CDR2 SVGAGI (reference sequence). CDR3 coding DNA: TGTGCCAGCAGGGGGATCGGGACTCGAGTCTACGAGCAGTACTTC. Translated: CASRGIGTRVYEQYF.

The V gene is TRBV11-3, the J gene TRBJ2-5; D possibly corresponds to TRBD1 (6 bases). V was shortened by 6 bases and J by 4 bases, with 9 bases between the two germline ends. This CDR3 region has 12 residues. Germline-derived CDR1 and CDR2 are SGHNT and YENEEA. The CDR3 loop is CASRGQLETQYF. CDR3 nucleotides: TGTGCCAGCAGGGGACAATTAGAGACCCAGTACTTC.

This rearrangement joins TRBV28 to TRBJ1-1; maybe TRBD1 (5 bases). V lost 7 bases and J 8 bases, leaving 14 bases between the germline ends. Germline CDR1 is MDHEN and CDR2 is SYDVKM. CDR3 length: 12 amino acids. CDR3 coding DNA: TGTGCCAGCACCCACGGGACGGTCGAAGCTTTCTTT. It is translated as CASTHGTVEAFF.

Only one count was recorded for this clone. The rearrangement uses TRBV11-2 and TRBJ2-7; 11 bases fit TRBD1. In germline, CDR1 is SGHAT, CDR2 FQNNGV. Trimming took 5 bases from V and 6 from J; bases not matched to a gene: 6. The CDR3 covers 14 residues. The CDR3 coding sequence is TGTGCCAGCAGCGCCGGGACAGGGGGAGGCGAGCAGTACTTC. Translating gives CASSAGTGGGEQYF.

This chain joins TRBV4-3 and TRBJ2-2; D gene uncertain. V was cut by 0 bases and J by 5 bases, with 7 bases left in between. The germline gives CDR1 LGHNA, CDR2 YSLEER. This CDR3 is 14 amino acids long. The CDR3 protein is CASSQDWETGELFF. CDR3 in DNA: TGCGCCAGCAGCCAAGATTGGGAAACCGGGGAGCTGTTTTTT.

This chain joins TRBV4-2 and TRBJ2-1; the match to TRBD2 covers 11 bases. V lost 4 bases to trimming and J lost 8 bases; unmatched junction nucleotides: 4. The CDR3 is made up of 14 amino acids. Germline assignment: CDR1 LGHNA and CDR2 YNFKEQ. The CDR3 DNA sequence: TGTGCCAGCAGCCCGAGACTAGCGGGATATGAGCAGTTCTTC. Residues: CASSPRLAGYEQFF.